What follows are 21 T cell receptor beta chains derived from one specimen sequenced in a study of beta chain features in type 1 diabetes. The entirety of the isolated RNA underwent reverse transcription, so expressed TCRB transcripts were sequenced. Generated by immunoSEQ multiplex PCR, the TCRdb table keeps only in-frame clones and is missing some. The repertoire consists of about 360,000 clones, with approximately 12% occurring once and the leading ten covering roughly 0.015%. Sequenced sample: naive CD4+ T cells from blood. All receptors come from a man between 18 and 29 years old in good health.

This clone was seen a few times. The chain recombines TRBV7-9 with TRBJ1-1; no reliable D call. V was clipped by 1 base and J by 3 bases, with 12 bases between them. This CDR3 has 15 amino acids. CDR1 SEHNR and CDR2 FQNEAQ come from the germline V gene (reference sequence). The CDR3 DNA sequence: TGTGCCAGCAGCTTAGGGCTAGGAGGAGACACTGAAGCTTTCTTT. Residues: CASSLGLGGDTEAFF.

This clone occurred a few times. The J gene is TRBJ2-2, the V gene TRBV7-3, with TRBD2 matching over 7 bases. The J segment lost 4 bases and the V segment lost 5 bases, leaving 10 bases of the junction unmatched. From germline, CDR1 is SGHTA and CDR2 FQGTGA. CDR3 length: 16 amino acids. CDR3 region: CASSRLGGRSTGELFF. CDR3 coding DNA: TGTGCCAGCAGCCGTCTGGGGGGGAGAAGCACCGGGGAGCTGTTTTTT.

This chain connects TRBV7-9 to TRBJ2-6; 8 nucleotides match TRBD1. Looked up from germline, CDR1 is SEHNR and CDR2 is FQNEAQ (reference sequence). This CDR3 comprises 17 residues. V gave up 6 bases and J gave up 4 bases; unmatched junction bases: 11. The CDR3 region has the DNA TGTGCCAGCAGTTTGGGACAGGCCCCCCCCGGGGCCAACGTCCTGACTTTC. Translation gives CASSLGQAPPGANVLTF.

This clone was counted between two and nine times. The V call is TRBV30, the J call TRBJ2-3; no reliable D call. This CDR3 has 14 amino acids. Trimming removed 2 bases at V and 0 bases at J, with 9 bases between. CDR1 and CDR2 (germline): GTSNPN, SVGIG (reference sequence). The CDR3 loop is CAWSNVESTDTQYF. In nucleotides, the CDR3 is TGTGCCTGGAGTAATGTAGAAAGCACAGATACGCAGTATTTT.

This rearrangement joins TRBV4-3 to TRBJ2-1; no reliable D call. CDR3 length: 16 residues. CDR1 and CDR2 from the germline V gene are LGHNA and YSLEER. V lost 2 bases to trimming and J lost 1 base, with 12 bases between them. DNA of the CDR3: TGCGCCAGCAGCCAAACGACACACAGATCCTACAATGAGCAGTTCTTC. Its protein is CASSQTTHRSYNEQFF.

In nucleotides, the CDR3 is TGTGCCAGCTCACTAGGACAGGGCCTCTACGAGCAGTACTTC. This codes for CASSLGQGLYEQYF. The chain joins TRBV18 to TRBJ2-7; TRBD1 matches 8 bases. CDR3 length equals 14 residues. Trimming at V came to 4 bases and at J to 3 bases, leaving 5 bases not matched to a gene. The germline V gene has CDR1 KGHSH and CDR2 LQKENI.

The genes are TRBV7-9 and TRBJ2-7; 8 bases match TRBD2. With V trimmed by 3 bases and J by 3 bases, 4 bases remained unmatched. Germline CDR1 and CDR2: SEHNR and FQNEAQ (reference sequence). CDR3 length: 14 residues. The CDR3 sequence: CASSFSAGGYEQYF. DNA of the CDR3: TGTGCCAGCAGCTTCTCTGCGGGGGGCTACGAGCAGTACTTC.

This clone was observed a handful of times. The chain couples TRBV10-3 to TRBJ2-5, with 10 bases lining up with TRBD2. Germline trimming cut 3 bases from V and 5 bases from J; bases unmatched to any gene: 12. Looked up from germline, CDR1 is ENHRY and CDR2 is SYGVKD. The CDR3 is 17 residues long. The CDR3: CAISDLWTSGIMETQYF. The DNA for the CDR3 is TGTGCCATCAGTGACCTATGGACTAGCGGAATAATGGAGACCCAGTACTTC.

V usage is TRBV9 and J usage is TRBJ2-7; 7 bases map to TRBD1. Germline V gene lookup returns CDR1 SGDLS and CDR2 YYNGEE. The CDR3 loop spans 16 amino acids. Trimming took 0 bases from V and 3 from J; bases not matched to a gene: 9. The CDR3 nucleotides read TGTGCCAGCAGCGTAGCCCCACAGGGGTCCAGCTACGAGCAGTACTTC. It specifies CASSVAPQGSSYEQYF. Full variable domain (rest looked up from reference TRBV9 and TRBJ2-7): DSGVTQTPKHLITATGQRVTLRCSPRSGDLSVYWYQQSLDQGLQFLIQYYNGEERAKGNILERFSAQQFPDLHSELNLSSLELGDSALYFCASSVAPQGSSYEQYFGPGTRLTVT.

The chain combines TRBV6-1 with TRBJ2-1; 8 bases agree with TRBD2. With 6 bases clipped from V and 4 bases from J, the junction kept 8 bases outside the gene matches. The germline gives CDR1 MNHNS, CDR2 SASEGT. CDR3 length: 15 amino acids. The CDR3 DNA reads TGTGCCAGCAGGGGCGGGGGGCTACGTTACAATGAGCAGTTCTTC. Protein product: CASRGGGLRYNEQFF.

V and J are TRBV7-3 and TRBJ1-1; 7 nucleotides match TRBD1. CDR3 length equals 13 residues. Losses at the gene ends were 5 bases for V and 3 bases for J; bases not matched to a gene: 3. Germline CDR1 is SGHTA and CDR2 is FQGTGA. This chain's CDR3 is CASSLDRDTEAFF. The CDR3 region has the DNA TGTGCCAGCAGCCTCGACAGGGACACTGAAGCTTTCTTT. The full variable domain, in which reference TRBV7-3 and TRBJ1-1 provide the parts outside the CDR3, is GAGVSQTPSNKVTEKGKYVELRCDPISGHTALYWYRQSLGQGPEFLIYFQGTGAADDSGLPNDRFFAVRPEGSVSTLKIQRTERGDSAVYLCASSLDRDTEAFFGQGTRLTVV.

This clone was seen a handful of times. J is TRBJ2-7 and V is TRBV4-2; TRBD1 aligns across 8 bases. This CDR3 is 15 amino acids long. After removal of 1 base from V and 5 bases from J, the junction contained 7 bases not matched to a gene. Germline V gene lookup returns CDR1 LGHNA and CDR2 YNFKEQ. The CDR3 sequence is CASSQVEAGGHEQYF. Here the CDR3 DNA reads TGTGCCAGCAGCCAAGTCGAGGCAGGGGGCCACGAGCAGTACTTC.

The chain uses TRBV20-1 and TRBJ1-1; the D gene is possibly TRBD1 (5 bases). CDR3 length: 11 residues. Germline V gene sequence: CDR1 DFQATT, CDR2 SNEGSKA (reference sequence). Here the CDR3 reads CTIRGGSEAFF. In nucleotides, the CDR3 is TGCACGATCCGGGGGGGATCTGAAGCTTTCTTT.

The V gene is TRBV7-2, the J gene TRBJ2-7, with D maybe TRBD2 (6 bases). This CDR3 has 15 amino acids. Germline values: CDR1 SGHTA, CDR2 FQGNSA. V was trimmed by 4 bases and J by 4 bases, leaving 17 bases between them. As DNA, the CDR3 is TGTGCCAGCAGCTCGAATATAGCGGAGACATACGAGCAGTACTTC. It is translated as CASSSNIAETYEQYF.

This clone was counted between two and nine times. J is TRBJ1-6 and V is TRBV2; 9 bases fit TRBD1. The V gene's germline CDR1 is SNHLY and CDR2 FYNNEI. This CDR3 spans 16 amino acids. V dropped 7 bases and J dropped 9; count of bases not matched to a gene: 13. In DNA form, the CDR3 reads TGTGCCAGCACAACATTAGCGGGACAGGGTACTTCACCCCTCCACTTT. Amino acid sequence: CASTTLAGQGTSPLHF.

A single count supports this clone. The rearrangement uses TRBV7-3 and TRBJ1-1, with D possibly being TRBD1 (5 bases). Looked up from germline, CDR1 is SGHTA and CDR2 is FQGTGA. The CDR3 is made up of 15 amino acids. V gave up 2 bases and J gave up 0 bases, with 10 bases separating them. CDR3 region: CASSLSSGMNTEAFF. In DNA form, the CDR3 reads TGTGCCAGCAGCTTATCTTCAGGGATGAACACTGAAGCTTTCTTT.

This chain joins TRBV27 and TRBJ1-5; no definite D call. This CDR3 is built from 14 residues. Trimming stripped 6 bases from V and 3 bases from J, with 12 bases between. The germline gives CDR1 MNHEY, CDR2 SMNVEV (reference sequence). For the CDR3, the DNA is TGTGCCAGCAGCCCGGAGCTAAACAATCAGCCCCAGCATTTT. It encodes CASSPELNNQPQHF.

This chain connects TRBV7-3 to TRBJ2-1; no clear D gene. The CDR3 loop spans 15 amino acids. Germline assignment: CDR1 SGHTA and CDR2 FQGTGA. With 1 base removed from V and 0 bases from J, the gap between germline ends came to 7 bases. Here the CDR3 DNA reads TGTGCCAGCAGCTTAAGCGGCGGCTCCTACAATGAGCAGTTCTTC. Translated, it gives CASSLSGGSYNEQFF.

This clone was picked up a small number of times. DNA for the CDR3: TGTGCCTGGAGTGGGGACAGTAGGATTCAGTACTTC. The encoded protein is CAWSGDSRIQYF. The chain uses TRBV30 and TRBJ2-4, with 7 bases identical to TRBD1. Germline trimming cut 1 base from V and 10 bases from J; bases unmatched to any gene: 4. The length of the CDR3 is 12 residues. Germline V gene data show CDR1 as GTSNPN and CDR2 as SVGIG (reference sequence). The complete variable domain, with remaining parts taken from reference TRBV30 and TRBJ2-4, reads SQTIHQWPATLVQPVGSPLSLECTVEGTSNPNLYWYRQAAGRGLQLLFYSVGIGQISSEVPQNLSASRPQDRQFILSSKKLLLSDSGFYLCAWSGDSRIQYFGAGTRLSVL.

This clone was observed a few times. The chain is built from TRBV6-1 and TRBJ2-3; the match to TRBD2 covers 7 bases. CDR1 and CDR2 from the germline V gene are MNHNS and SASEGT. V dropped 0 bases and J dropped 2; count of bases not matched to a gene: 2. CDR3 length: 15 amino acids. The CDR3 DNA sequence: TGTGCCAGCAGTGAAGCCGGGACTACCACAGATACGCAGTATTTT. Protein product: CASSEAGTTTDTQYF.

The chain is built from TRBV5-4 and TRBJ1-2; D not resolved. Germline CDR1 reads SGHNT; CDR2 reads YYREEE (reference sequence). Trimming took 4 bases from V and 8 from J, leaving 21 bases between them. This CDR3 has 15 amino acids. CDR3 residues: CASSRLFNRSRGYTF. CDR3 DNA sequence: TGTGCCAGCAGCCGCCTGTTTAACAGAAGTAGAGGCTACACCTTC.